This T cell receptor (beta chain) was recorded in a study of blood T cell repertoires in COVID-19. For the study at large: Both acute and convalescent COVID-19 samples were obtained from the United States, Italy and Spain. Sources were T cells, B-cell-depleted T cells, or PBMCs; the material itself was cDNA or gDNA.

V dropped 3 bases and J dropped 4 bases, with 12 bases sitting between them. This CDR3 comprises 14 residues. CDR1 MNHEY and CDR2 SVGEGT come from the germline V gene. The authors' processing: Reference gene primer amplification gave estimated nucleated cell counts. The repertoire was sequenced with immunoSEQ multiplex PCR; TCRdb's copy has only in-frame clones and lacks some. The D gene and trimming were derived from the DNA, and the V and J assignments and clone size from that table. The table records approximately 220,000 clones, approximately 78% of them present only once. This clone was found many times.

The chain couples TRBV6-2 or TRBV6-3 to TRBJ1-2, with no clear D. This sequence originates from a woman over 75 with acute or convalescent COVID-19. Source material: peripheral blood. DNA of the CDR3: TGTGCCAGCAGTTATCTTAGCCAGACCTATGGCTACACCTTC. Its protein product is CASSYLSQTYGYTF.